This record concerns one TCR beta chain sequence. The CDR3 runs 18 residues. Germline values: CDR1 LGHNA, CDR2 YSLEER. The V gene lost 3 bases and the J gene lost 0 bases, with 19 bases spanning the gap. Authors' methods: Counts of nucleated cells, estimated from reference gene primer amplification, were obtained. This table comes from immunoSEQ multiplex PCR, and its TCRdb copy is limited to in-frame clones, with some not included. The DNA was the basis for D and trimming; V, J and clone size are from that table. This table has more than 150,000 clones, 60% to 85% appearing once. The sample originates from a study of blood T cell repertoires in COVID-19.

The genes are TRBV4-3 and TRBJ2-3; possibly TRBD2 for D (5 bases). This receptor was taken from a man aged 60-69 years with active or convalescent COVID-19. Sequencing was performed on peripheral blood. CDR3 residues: CASSHILRTRPSTDTQYF. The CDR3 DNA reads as TGCGCCAGCAGCCATATCCTCCGGACTCGCCCTAGCACAGATACGCAGTATTTT.